Given below is one T cell receptor beta chain in context. Its cognate antigen is unknown. The data are from a study of T cells in localized non-small cell lung cancer. Study-wide points: Among the top 100 tumor clones, a median 57 appeared in adjacent lung. Uninvolved adjacent lung showed the highest T cell clonality, exceeding tumor.

Measured with immunoSEQ multiplex PCR; TCRdb has only the in-frame clones, and not every one. The table has approximately 35,000 clones, about 90% seen once. The sequencing used PBMCs, collected before any cancer treatment. This sequence originates from a man aged 35 to 69 with stage II lung adenocarcinoma.

The CDR3, as DNA: TGCAGCGCCGAGGGGGACCCCTACACAGATACGCAGTATTTT. This sequence encodes CSAEGDPYTDTQYF. This rearrangement joins TRBV29-1 to TRBJ2-3, with a tentative D call TRBD1 (6 bases). The CDR3 length is 14 residues. V was shortened by 7 bases and J by 2 bases, with 16 bases between the two germline ends. Germline lookup yields CDR1 SQVTM and CDR2 ANQGSEA.